The 30 T cell receptor beta chains listed next were all sequenced from one sample in a study of CD4+ T cells in melanoma (dated 2022 in TCRdb). Library preparation was by the immunoSEQ multiplex PCR assay. Drawn from immuneACCESS, this table holds only the in-frame rearrangements with V and J called that TCRdb kept. Clones are partly lost; checked studies trace under half to an unresolved V gene and leave the rest unexplained. The sample table records 7,500 to 10,000 clones; about 70% of these occur just once. Approximately 25% of the sample is in the top ten clones. The specimen was cells from a culture (not recorded whether cultured in vitro). The receptors were gathered from a human donor with melanoma.

The chain recombines TRBV2 with TRBJ1-2, with 7 bases aligning to TRBD1. Germline-derived CDR1 and CDR2 are SNHLY and FYNNEI. This CDR3 region has 12 residues. With V trimmed by 5 bases and J by 6 bases, 3 bases remained unmatched. CDR3 protein: CASSLTGNGYTF. The CDR3 DNA follows: TGTGCCAGCAGTTTGACAGGGAATGGCTACACCTTC.

This chain connects TRBV4-2 to TRBJ2-3, with 7 bases that match TRBD2. J gave up 6 bases and V 1 base, and 10 bases lay outside the gene matches. CDR3 size: 16 residues. Germline V gene data show CDR1 as LGHNA and CDR2 as YNFKEQ. CDR3 sequence: CASSQVGTTPADTQYF. In nucleotides, the CDR3 is TGTGCCAGCAGCCAAGTGGGGACTACCCCCGCCGATACGCAGTATTTT.

The chain couples TRBV27 to TRBJ2-1; no definite D call. There are 14 residues in the CDR3. The V gene's germline CDR1 is MNHEY and CDR2 SMNVEV (reference sequence). Trimming pared 3 bases from V and 5 bases from J, leaving 11 bases between. The CDR3 coding sequence is TGTGCCAGCAGTTTTTTTCGTGAAAACAATGAGCAGTTCTTC. The encoded protein is CASSFFRENNEQFF.

This clone has just a few counts. The gene calls are TRBV7-9 and TRBJ1-3; 8 nucleotides match TRBD1. After removal of 2 bases from V and 1 base from J, the junction contained 4 bases not matched to a gene. This CDR3 region has 16 residues. Per germline, CDR1 SEHNR and CDR2 FQNEAQ (reference sequence). CDR3 sequence: CASSLYQGASGNTIYF. CDR3 in DNA: TGTGCCAGCAGCTTATACCAGGGGGCTTCTGGAAACACCATATATTTT.

The count of this clone is one. This chain links TRBV29-1 with TRBJ1-2, with D possibly matching TRBD1 (5 bases). In germline, CDR1 is SQVTM, CDR2 ANQGSEA. CDR3 length equals 14 residues. The V gene lost 1 base and the J gene lost 1 base, with 10 bases spanning the gap. The CDR3 region is CSVEVGGVNYGYTF. In DNA, the CDR3 is TGCAGCGTTGAAGTGGGGGGGGTTAACTATGGCTACACCTTC.

This chain links TRBV4-1 with TRBJ1-4; D is ambiguous. V was cut by 4 bases and J by 0 bases, with 9 bases left in between. Germline V CDR1 and CDR2: MGHRA, YSYEKL. The CDR3 has 15 residues. CDR3 coding DNA: TGCGCCAGCAGCCCCCCATATGCAACTAATGAAAAACTGTTTTTT. This encodes CASSPPYATNEKLFF.

Only one count was recorded for this clone. This chain uses TRBV7-9 with TRBJ1-2, with D tentatively TRBD1 (5 bases). Trimming left V 11 bases short and J 4 bases short, with 20 bases between. Germline V gives CDR1 SEHNR, CDR2 FQNEAQ (reference sequence). The CDR3 is made up of 14 amino acids. This chain's CDR3 is CAGTYQGGGYGYTF. In nucleotides, the CDR3 is TGTGCCGGTACCTATCAGGGAGGAGGCTATGGCTACACCTTC.

J is TRBJ1-3 and V is TRBV3-1 (or the pseudogene TRBV3-2); no firm D call. The V end lost 7 bases, the J end lost 3 bases, and 10 bases lay between the germline ends. This CDR3 comprises 13 residues. Germline assignment: CDR1 LGHDT and CDR2 YNNKEL (reference sequence). Written as DNA, the CDR3 is TGTGCCAGCACCTCGACTGTTGGAAACACCATATATTTT. As protein: CASTSTVGNTIYF.

The chain joins TRBV12-5 to TRBJ2-5; 8 bases map to TRBD1. V trimming: 1 base; J trimming: 1 base; junction bases outside the gene matches: 8. Germline values: CDR1 LGHNT, CDR2 FRNRAP. This CDR3 has 17 residues. CDR3 region: CASGLDLLTGVQETQYF. In DNA form, the CDR3 reads TGTGCTAGTGGTTTGGACCTACTGACAGGGGTCCAAGAGACCCAGTACTTC.

The genes are TRBV5-3 and TRBJ1-4; no reliable D call. TRBV5-3 qualifies as an ORF whose function is uncertain. This CDR3 region has 14 residues. V lost 4 bases and J 7 bases, leaving 14 bases between the germline ends. CDR3 sequence reads: CARSPHGCSEKLFF. DNA for the CDR3: TGTGCCAGAAGCCCACACGGGTGCTCTGAAAAACTGTTTTTT.

The genes are TRBV7-6 and TRBJ2-7; D uncertain. Between the trimmed V and J ends, which lost 5 bases and 3 bases, there was a span of 17 bases. Germline loops: CDR1 SGHVS, CDR2 FNYEAQ. The CDR3 has 15 residues. The CDR3 spells CASSPRQSGRYEQYF. As DNA, the CDR3 is TGTGCCAGCAGCCCCCGCCAATCGGGCCGCTACGAGCAGTACTTC. The variable domain in full, with the rest retrieved from reference TRBV7-6 and TRBJ2-7, is GAGVSQSPRYKVTKRGQDVALRCDPISGHVSLYWYRQALGQGPEFLTYFNYEAQQDKSGLPNDRFSAERPEGSISTLTIQRTEQRDSAMYRCASSPRQSGRYEQYFGPGTRLTVT.

J is TRBJ2-2 and V is TRBV4-1; maybe TRBD1 (6 bases). The germline CDR1 and CDR2 sequences are MGHRA and YSYEKL. The CDR3 is 15 residues long. V lost 6 bases, J lost 0 bases, and 11 bases lay in between. In DNA form, the CDR3 reads TGCGCCAGCAGTAGACAGGCGACGAACACCGGGGAGCTGTTTTTT. It encodes CASSRQATNTGELFF.

There are a few counts of this clone. The chain joins TRBV18 to TRBJ2-7; perhaps TRBD1 as D (6 bases). The CDR3 totals 14 residues. The germline V gene has CDR1 KGHSH and CDR2 LQKENI. Trimming shortened V by 2 bases and J by 4 bases, and 12 bases separated the two germline ends. CDR3 sequence (DNA): TGTGCCAGCTCACCAGCCGGGACAACTTACGAGCAGTACTTC. Amino acids: CASSPAGTTYEQYF. The full variable domain, rest sourced from reference TRBV18 and TRBJ2-7, is NAGVMQNPRHLVRRRGQEARLRCSPMKGHSHVYWYRQLPEEGLKFMVYLQKENIIDESGMPKERFSAEFPKEGPSILRIQQVVRGDSAAYFCASSPAGTTYEQYFGPGTRLTVT.

The V call is TRBV4-1, the J call TRBJ1-1, with a weak D call TRBD1 (5 bases). The V gene's germline CDR1 is MGHRA and CDR2 YSYEKL. V dropped 1 base and J dropped 1 base, with 19 bases sitting between them. The CDR3 contains 18 residues. CDR3 nucleotides: TGCGCCAGCAGCCAAGTGGAGATCGGGGGAGGGCGGAACACTGAAGCTTTCTTT. This codes for CASSQVEIGGGRNTEAFF.

The chain recombines TRBV5-1 with TRBJ2-3; 10 nucleotides line up with TRBD1. This CDR3 comprises 14 residues. Looked up from germline, CDR1 is SGHRS and CDR2 is YFSETQ. Germline trimming cut 4 bases from V and 2 bases from J; bases unmatched to any gene: 1. CDR3 bases: TGCGCCAGCAGCGGACAGGGGGTCACAGATACGCAGTATTTT. Translated, it gives CASSGQGVTDTQYF.

The genes are TRBV5-8 and TRBJ2-7; 9 bases align to TRBD2. From germline, CDR1 is SGHTS and CDR2 YDEGEE. The CDR3 loop spans 15 amino acids. V shed 1 base and J 2 bases; nucleotides not matched to a gene: 4. The CDR3 region has the DNA TGTGCCAGCAGCTTGCCTAGCGGGGATACCTACGAGCAGTACTTC. Translating gives CASSLPSGDTYEQYF.

The chain uses TRBV11-3 and TRBJ2-2; tentatively, D is TRBD1 or TRBD2 (7 bases each). With 5 bases removed from V and 6 bases from J, the gap between germline ends came to 13 bases. The CDR3 is made up of 14 amino acids. CDR1 and CDR2 from the germline V gene are SGHNT and YENEEA. The CDR3, as DNA: TGTGCCAGCAGCCCAGGGGGGGCCGCCGGGGAGCTGTTTTTT. It is translated as CASSPGGAAGELFF. Full variable domain (rest looked up from reference TRBV11-3 and TRBJ2-2): EAGVVQSPRYKIIEKKQPVAFWCNPISGHNTLYWYLQNLGQGPELLIRYENEEAVDDSQLPKDRFSAERLKGVDSTLKIQPAELGDSAVYLCASSPGGAAGELFFGEGSRLTVL.

The chain is built from TRBV11-2 and TRBJ2-3; TRBD2 matches at 9 bases. CDR3 size: 16 residues. Germline V gives CDR1 SGHAT, CDR2 FQNNGV. V shed 1 base and J 6 bases; nucleotides not matched to a gene: 8. DNA of the CDR3: TGTGCCAGCAGCTTAGGCCTAGCGGGGCTCACGGATACGCAGTATTTT. Residues: CASSLGLAGLTDTQYF.

This clone turned up a few times. The rearrangement links TRBV10-1 to TRBJ2-5; no clear D. The V gene's germline CDR1 is WNHNN and CDR2 SYGVQD (reference sequence). This CDR3 has 16 residues. V gave up 1 base and J gave up 0 bases, with 12 bases separating them. CDR3 protein: CASSEFTNSYQETQYF. DNA of the CDR3: TGCGCCAGCAGTGAGTTTACTAACAGTTACCAAGAGACCCAGTACTTC.

This rearrangement joins TRBV9 to TRBJ1-2; no clear D. Trimming left V 0 bases short and J 4 bases short, with 13 bases between. Germline CDR1 reads SGDLS; CDR2 reads YYNGEE. The CDR3 consists of 15 residues. The CDR3 sequence: CASSVESVAGYGYTF. The CDR3, as DNA: TGTGCCAGCAGCGTAGAATCAGTTGCCGGCTATGGCTACACCTTC.

The chain is built from TRBV15 and TRBJ2-3; 8 bases align to TRBD2. CDR1 and CDR2 from the germline V gene are LNHNV and YYDKDF (reference sequence). Germline trimming cut 5 bases from V and 4 bases from J; bases unmatched to any gene: 14. This CDR3 is built from 17 residues. CDR3 sequence reads: CATSRSHGRGVADTQYF. DNA of the CDR3: TGTGCCACCAGCCGATCCCACGGGCGGGGGGTGGCAGATACGCAGTATTTT.

This chain connects TRBV6-5 to TRBJ2-3, with 8 bases that match TRBD1. The CDR3 runs to 14 residues. The V gene's germline CDR1 is MNHEY and CDR2 SVGAGI. V shed 6 bases and J 8 bases; nucleotides not matched to a gene: 10. CDR3 DNA: TGTGCCAGCAGCTTCCGGGACAGGTCTAGTACGCAGTATTTT. Encoded protein: CASSFRDRSSTQYF.

V is TRBV11-1 and J is TRBJ1-6; D perhaps matches TRBD1 (5 bases). Germline loops: CDR1 SGHAT, CDR2 FQDESV (reference sequence). The CDR3 has 14 residues. With 2 bases removed from V and 10 bases from J, the gap between germline ends came to 12 bases. The CDR3 region has the DNA TGTGCCAGCAGCTTACAGGGTCGGCGGTCACCCCTCCACTTT. Its protein is CASSLQGRRSPLHF. Supplemented by reference TRBV11-1 and TRBJ1-6, the full variable domain reads EAEVAQSPRYKITEKSQAVAFWCDPISGHATLYWYRQILGQGPELLVQFQDESVVDDSQLPKDRFSAERLKGVDSTLKIQPAELGDSAMYLCASSLQGRRSPLHFGNGTRLTVT.

The genes are TRBV6-5 and TRBJ2-7, with D possibly being TRBD1 or TRBD2 (6 bases each). Germline CDR1 is MNHEY and CDR2 is SVGAGI. Trimming took 2 bases from V and 4 from J, leaving 12 bases between them. This CDR3 spans 14 amino acids. CDR3 nucleotide sequence: TGTGCCAGCAGTTACGCCCGGGGGCGATACGAGCAGTACTTC. Its translation is CASSYARGRYEQYF.

V gene TRBV2 combines with J gene TRBJ2-1; D not certain. The CDR3 covers 14 residues. Germline V gene data show CDR1 as SNHLY and CDR2 as FYNNEI. V gave up 3 bases and J gave up 4 bases, with 10 bases separating them. CDR3 in amino acids: CASSEIRWYNEQFF. CDR3 nucleotide sequence: TGTGCCAGCAGTGAGATACGCTGGTACAATGAGCAGTTCTTC.

The chain couples TRBV2 to TRBJ1-3, with D unresolved. This CDR3 has 11 amino acids. Germline V gene lookup returns CDR1 SNHLY and CDR2 FYNNEI. V shed 1 base and J shed 5 bases, with 0 bases lying between them. The CDR3 spells CASSEGNTIYF. In DNA form, the CDR3 reads TGTGCCAGCAGTGAAGGAAACACCATATATTTT.

The chain couples TRBV3-1 (or the pseudogene TRBV3-2) to TRBJ1-5; 11 nucleotides agree with TRBD1. The CDR3 spans 14 residues. The V and J ends lost 4 bases and 7 bases, in that order; junction bases with no gene match: 3. Germline V lookup: CDR1 LGHDT, CDR2 YNNKEL (reference sequence). The CDR3 coding sequence is TGTGCCAGCAGCCGGGGACAGGGGGGACAGCCCCAGCATTTT. This translates into CASSRGQGGQPQHF.

This chain joins TRBV7-2 and TRBJ1-6; no reliable D call. The CDR3 is 13 residues long. V gave up 5 bases and J gave up 4 bases, with 6 bases separating them. The germline CDR1 and CDR2 sequences are SGHTA and FQGNSA. The CDR3 sequence is CASSGDYNSPLHF. DNA of the CDR3: TGTGCCAGCAGCGGAGATTATAATTCACCCCTCCACTTT.

The V and J genes are TRBV5-6 and TRBJ2-3, with 8 bases aligning to TRBD1. The germline V gene encodes CDR1 SGHDT and CDR2 YYEEEE. Unmatched junction bases numbered 10, after V lost 4 bases and J lost 6 bases. This CDR3 comprises 15 residues. CDR3 in DNA: TGTGCCAGCAGCCCCGGAAGGACAGGGAGGGATACGCAGTATTTT. Its translation is CASSPGRTGRDTQYF.

V is TRBV7-3 and J is TRBJ1-1; 9 bases agree with TRBD1. Germline CDR1 SGHTA, CDR2 FQGTGA. Trimming cost V 5 bases and J 1 base; bases outside gene matches: 5. CDR3 length equals 15 residues. The DNA of the CDR3 is TGTGCCAGCAGCACCGGACAGGGGCAGAACACTGAAGCTTTCTTT. This translates into CASSTGQGQNTEAFF.